The rows below give T cell receptor beta chains drawn from one sample of a study of cytomegalovirus exposure and HLA in healthy donors. TCRdb's table, derived via immunoSEQ multiplex PCR, lists solely in-frame clones and lacks some. The data show roughly 50,000 clones, approximately 86% seen once. The sequencing sample was made of PBMCs. The receptors were sampled from a woman aged 18-29 years in good health and CMV-seronegative. CDR3s include the opening cysteine and the closing phenylalanine or tryptophan. The D gene is left open where the match is weak. Size tells how often a clone was seen (once, few, many) or the class of an expanded clone, and some rows leave it out.

V	J	size	D	DNA	CDR3
TRBV28	TRBJ2-5	NA	TRBD2	TGTGCCAGCAGTTTAACTAGCGGGACTCAAGAGACCCAGTACTTC	CASSLTSGTQETQYF
TRBV28	TRBJ2-7	NA	NA	TGTGCCAGCAGTTTATCGACAGGAGTCTCCTACGAGCAGTACTTC	CASSLSTGVSYEQYF
TRBV28	TRBJ1-2	NA	NA	TGTGCCAGCAGTTTATCCCCCACGAGTGTTTACTATGGCTACACCTTC	CASSLSPTSVYYGYTF
TRBV7-9	TRBJ2-1	NA	NA	TGTGCCAGCAGCCACGCCCTCGGACAGCTATACAATGAGCAGTTCTTC	CASSHALGQLYNEQFF
TRBV7-2	TRBJ2-7	NA	NA	TGTGCCAGCAGCTTATTCGGGAGCTCCTACGAGCAGTACTTC	CASSLFGSSYEQYF
TRBV30	TRBJ1-4	NA	TRBD1	TGTGCCTGGAGTGTGGGACAGGTTGAAAAACTGTTTTTT	CAWSVGQVEKLFF
TRBV7-3	TRBJ2-5	NA	TRBD1	TGTGCCAGCAGCGCGACGAGTGGGACAGGAGAGACCCAGTACTTC	CASSATSGTGETQYF
TRBV29-1	TRBJ1-1	NA	NA	TGCAGCCTGGCGGGGCCCGTGAACACTGAAGCTTTCTTT	CSLAGPVNTEAFF
TRBV6-1	TRBJ2-5	few	TRBD2	TGTGCCAGCAGTGAACTAGCGGGAGGGCAAGAGACCCAGTACTTC	CASSELAGGQETQYF
TRBV27	TRBJ2-1	few	TRBD1	TGTGCCAGCAGTCGAGCGGGACAGGGGTACAATGAGCAGTTCTTC	CASSRAGQGYNEQFF
TRBV11-2	TRBJ2-3	NA	NA	TGTGCCAGCAGCTTTAGCGGATCTAGCACAGATACGCAGTATTTT	CASSFSGSSTDTQYF
TRBV21-1	TRBJ2-1	few	NA	TGTGCCAGCGGACAGGACAATGAGCAGTTCTTC	CASGQDNEQFF